Listed below are T cell receptor beta chains from one sample, sequenced in a study of OX40 agonist ivuxolimab in advanced cancers. Data came from immunoSEQ multiplex PCR; TCRdb stores just in-frame clones and leaves some out. The sample carries around 76,000 clones, roughly three quarters recorded once. Here the sequenced sample was CD4+ or CD8+ T cells sorted from blood, taken in a trial of the OX40 agonist ivuxolimab. The receptors derive from an adult with an advanced solid tumor such as melanoma, head and neck, liver or kidney cancer. CDR3s include the opening cysteine and the closing phenylalanine or tryptophan. A D gene is named only where the DNA matches it firmly.

CDR3 | D | V
CATFIPLEDTNF | - | TRBV28
CASSLDPVREQYF | - | TRBV18
CASSPEPNTGELFF | - | TRBV11-2
CASSYVDGNQPQHF | - | TRBV6-6
CASSLPDTQYF | - | TRBV7-2
CASSLGTAGPEQYF | - | TRBV5-1
CASSSGAGNYGYTF | - | TRBV5-6
CASSLIRARRGTDTQYF | - | TRBV7-3
CASARDMVANVLTF | - | TRBV27
CASSHLAGTQETQYF | TRBD2 | TRBV4-1
CASSLGTVSRNTEAFF | - | TRBV5-5
CASSFSPLVHQPQHF | - | TRBV28
CASSPGPNQETQYF | - | TRBV7-2
CASSEGRLWDNEQFF | - | TRBV7-6